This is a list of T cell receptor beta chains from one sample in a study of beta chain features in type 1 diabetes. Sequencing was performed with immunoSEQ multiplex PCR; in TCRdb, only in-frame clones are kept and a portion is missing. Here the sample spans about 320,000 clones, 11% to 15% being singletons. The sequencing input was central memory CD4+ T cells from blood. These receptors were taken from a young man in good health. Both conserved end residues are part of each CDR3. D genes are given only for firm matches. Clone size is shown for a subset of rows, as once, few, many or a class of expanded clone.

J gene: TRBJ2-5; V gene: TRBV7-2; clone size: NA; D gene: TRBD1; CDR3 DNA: TGTGCCAGCAGCCCTCGACAGGGAACCCAGTACTTC; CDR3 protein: CASSPRQGTQYF
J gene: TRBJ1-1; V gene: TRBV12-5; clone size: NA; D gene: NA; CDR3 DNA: TGTGCTAGTGGGCCGGACAGTCCGGGGGCTTTCTTT; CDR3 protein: CASGPDSPGAFF
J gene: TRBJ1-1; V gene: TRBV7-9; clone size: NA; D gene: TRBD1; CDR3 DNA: TGTGCCAGCAGCTCCGATCGGACAGGGGCCACTGAAGCTTTCTTT; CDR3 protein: CASSSDRTGATEAFF
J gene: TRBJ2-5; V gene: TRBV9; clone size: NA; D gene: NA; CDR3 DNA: TGTGCCAGCAGCCTCGGGGGACCCCAAGAGACCCAGTACTTC; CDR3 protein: CASSLGGPQETQYF
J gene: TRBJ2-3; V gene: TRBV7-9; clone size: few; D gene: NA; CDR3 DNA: TGTGCCAGCAGCGACCCGACTAGGGCCACAGATACGCAGTATTTT; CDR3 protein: CASSDPTRATDTQYF
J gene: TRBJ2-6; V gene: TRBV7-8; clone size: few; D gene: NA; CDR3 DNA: TGTGCCAGCAGCTTGGGGGGACGGAGCTCTGGGGCCAACGTCCTGACTTTC; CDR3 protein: CASSLGGRSSGANVLTF
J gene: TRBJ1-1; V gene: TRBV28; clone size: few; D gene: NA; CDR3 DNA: TGTGCCAGCAGTTTAGGCAGCATGAACACTGAAGCTTTCTTT; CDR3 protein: CASSLGSMNTEAFF
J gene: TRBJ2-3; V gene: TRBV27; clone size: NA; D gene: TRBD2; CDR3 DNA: TGTGCCAGCAGTTTACGTAGCGGGAAAGATACGCAGTATTTT; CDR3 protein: CASSLRSGKDTQYF
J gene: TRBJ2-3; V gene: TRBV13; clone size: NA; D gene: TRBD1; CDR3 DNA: TGTGCCAGCAGCTTAGGGTCGAGGGACAGCGACAAGAATACGCAGTATTTT; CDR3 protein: CASSLGSRDSDKNTQYF
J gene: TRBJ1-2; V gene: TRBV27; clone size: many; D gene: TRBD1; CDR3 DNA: TGTGCCAGCAGTTTCGGACAGGGGGCATATGGCTACACCTTC; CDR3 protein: CASSFGQGAYGYTF
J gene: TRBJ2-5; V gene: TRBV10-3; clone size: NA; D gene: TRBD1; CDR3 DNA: TGTGCCATCAGTCCCGGGACAGCAGAGACCCAGTACTTC; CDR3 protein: CAISPGTAETQYF
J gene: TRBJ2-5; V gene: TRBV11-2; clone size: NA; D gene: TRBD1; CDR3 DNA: TGTGCCAGCAGCCTACAGACAGGGGCCGGAGAGACCCAGTACTTC; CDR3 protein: CASSLQTGAGETQYF
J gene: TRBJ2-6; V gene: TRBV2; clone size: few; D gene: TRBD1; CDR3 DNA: TGTGCCAGCAGCGGGGACAGGGCTGGGGCCAACGTCCTGACTTTC; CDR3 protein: CASSGDRAGANVLTF
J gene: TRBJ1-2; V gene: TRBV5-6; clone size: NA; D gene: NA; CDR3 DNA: TGTGCCAGCAGCTTGGGGAGAACTTATGGCTACACCTTC; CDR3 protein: CASSLGRTYGYTF
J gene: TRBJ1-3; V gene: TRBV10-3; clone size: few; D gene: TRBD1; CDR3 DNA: TGTGCCATCAGATCGGACAGGTTAATCTCTGGAAACACCATATATTTT; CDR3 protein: CAIRSDRLISGNTIYF
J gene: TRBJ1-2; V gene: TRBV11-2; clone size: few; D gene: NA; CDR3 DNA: TGTGCCAGCAGCCGTGATAGTTTAAGTGGCTACACCTTC; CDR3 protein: CASSRDSLSGYTF
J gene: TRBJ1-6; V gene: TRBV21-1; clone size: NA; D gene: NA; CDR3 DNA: TGTGCCAGCAGCAAAAGCTGGGACAGGGGCAATTCACCCCTCCACTTT; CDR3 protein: CASSKSWDRGNSPLHF
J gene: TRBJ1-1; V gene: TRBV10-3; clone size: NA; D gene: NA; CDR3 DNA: TGTGCCTCAAAATCCTCCCAGGCGACTGAAGCTTTCTTT; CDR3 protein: CASKSSQATEAFF
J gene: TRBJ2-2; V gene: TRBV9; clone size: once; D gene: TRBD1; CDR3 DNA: TGTGCCAGCAGTCGGGGACAGGGGGGACCGAACACCGGGGAGCTGTTTTTT; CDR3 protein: CASSRGQGGPNTGELFF
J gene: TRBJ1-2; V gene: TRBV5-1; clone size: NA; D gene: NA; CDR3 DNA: TGCGCCAGCAGCTCGGACCCTACTATGTTCGACTACACCTTC; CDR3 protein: CASSSDPTMFDYTF
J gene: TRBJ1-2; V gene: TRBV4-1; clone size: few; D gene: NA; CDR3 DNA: TGCGCCAGCAGCCAAGATAGGGCTGGGGAATTTGGCTACACCTTC; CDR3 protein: CASSQDRAGEFGYTF
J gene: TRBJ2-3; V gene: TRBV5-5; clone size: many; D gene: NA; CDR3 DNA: TGTGCCAGCAGCCGACAGGGAGGGACAGATACGCAGTATTTT; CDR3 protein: CASSRQGGTDTQYF
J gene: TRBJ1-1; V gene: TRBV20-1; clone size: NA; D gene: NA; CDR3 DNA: TGCAGTGCTAGGGACATTGGAGCTTTCTTT; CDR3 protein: CSARDIGAFF
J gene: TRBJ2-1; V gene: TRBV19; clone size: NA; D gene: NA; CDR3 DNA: TGTGCCAGTAGTAGTTACAATGAGCAGTTCTTC; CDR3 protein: CASSSYNEQFF
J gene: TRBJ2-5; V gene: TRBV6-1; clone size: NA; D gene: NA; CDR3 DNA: TGTGCCAGCAGTACTTGGCTCCAAGAGACCCAGTACTTC; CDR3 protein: CASSTWLQETQYF
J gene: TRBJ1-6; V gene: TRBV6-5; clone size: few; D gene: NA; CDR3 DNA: TGTGCCAGCAGTTTCCCTCCCGGGGCTAATTCACCCCTCCACTTT; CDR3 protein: CASSFPPGANSPLHF
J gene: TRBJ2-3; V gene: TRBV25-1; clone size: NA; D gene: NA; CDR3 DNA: TGTGCCAGCAGTGACTGGGCAGATACGCAGTATTTT; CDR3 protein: CASSDWADTQYF
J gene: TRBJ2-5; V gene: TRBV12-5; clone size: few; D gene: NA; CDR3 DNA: TGTGCTAGTGGTAGGTGGGAGGCTAAGGAGACCCAGTACTTC; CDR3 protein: CASGRWEAKETQYF
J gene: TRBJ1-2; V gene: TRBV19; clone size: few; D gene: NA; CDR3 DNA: TGTGCCAGTAGTCTTTCTCCGAGACAGGCCTATGGCTACACCTTC; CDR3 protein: CASSLSPRQAYGYTF
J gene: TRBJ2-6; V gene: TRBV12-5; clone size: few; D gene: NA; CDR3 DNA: TGTGCTAGTGGGGTTGACAACGTCCTGACTTTC; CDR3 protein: CASGVDNVLTF
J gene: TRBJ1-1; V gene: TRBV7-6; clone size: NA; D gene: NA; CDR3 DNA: TGTGCCAACAGCTTAGAGAGCCGGGGGGACACTGAAGCTTTCTTT; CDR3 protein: CANSLESRGDTEAFF
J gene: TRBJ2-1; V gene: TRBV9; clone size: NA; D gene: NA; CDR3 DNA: TGTGCCAGCTCACCTCCGGCTAGCCGTACCTACAATGAGCAGTTCTTC; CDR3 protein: CASSPPASRTYNEQFF
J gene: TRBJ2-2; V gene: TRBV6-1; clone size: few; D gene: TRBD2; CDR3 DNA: TGTGCCAGCAGTGCCCTTGGACTAGCGGAGAACACCGGGGAGCTGTTTTTT; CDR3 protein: CASSALGLAENTGELFF
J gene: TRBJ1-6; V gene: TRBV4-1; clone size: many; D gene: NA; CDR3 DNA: TGCGCCAGCAGCCCTCTTCCTTATTCACCCCTCCACTTT; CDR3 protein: CASSPLPYSPLHF
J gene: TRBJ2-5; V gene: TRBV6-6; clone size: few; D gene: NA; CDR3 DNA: TGTGCCAGCCGCCTCGGAGAGACCCAGTACTTC; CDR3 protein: CASRLGETQYF
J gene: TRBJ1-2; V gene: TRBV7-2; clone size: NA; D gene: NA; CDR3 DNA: TGTGCCAGCAGCTTAGGGCGGGACTATGGCTACACCTTC; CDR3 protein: CASSLGRDYGYTF
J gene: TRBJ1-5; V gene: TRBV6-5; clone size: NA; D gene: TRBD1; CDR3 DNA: TGTGCCAGCAGATCGGACAGGGAAAGCAATCAGCCCCAGCATTTT; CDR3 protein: CASRSDRESNQPQHF
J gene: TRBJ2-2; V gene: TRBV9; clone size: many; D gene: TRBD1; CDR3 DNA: TGTGCCAGCAGCCCGACAGGGATGAACACCGGGGAGCTGTTTTTT; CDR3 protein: CASSPTGMNTGELFF
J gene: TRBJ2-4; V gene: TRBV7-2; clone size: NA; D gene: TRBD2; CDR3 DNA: TGTGCCAGCAGCTTTGGACTAGCGACCAAAAACATTCAGTACTTC; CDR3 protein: CASSFGLATKNIQYF
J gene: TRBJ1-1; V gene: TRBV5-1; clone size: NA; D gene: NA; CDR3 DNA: TGCGCCAGCAGCTTGGGACAAACCTATACTGAAGCTTTCTTT; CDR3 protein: CASSLGQTYTEAFF
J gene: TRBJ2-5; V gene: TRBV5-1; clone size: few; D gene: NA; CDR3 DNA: TGCGCCAGCAGCTTACAGGCGTACCAAGAGACCCAGTACTTC; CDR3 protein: CASSLQAYQETQYF
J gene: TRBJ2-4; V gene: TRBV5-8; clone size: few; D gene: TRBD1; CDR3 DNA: TGTGCCAGCAGCCCCCCGGGCGGCGGGACAGGGGTGAACATTCAGTACTTC; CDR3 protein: CASSPPGGGTGVNIQYF